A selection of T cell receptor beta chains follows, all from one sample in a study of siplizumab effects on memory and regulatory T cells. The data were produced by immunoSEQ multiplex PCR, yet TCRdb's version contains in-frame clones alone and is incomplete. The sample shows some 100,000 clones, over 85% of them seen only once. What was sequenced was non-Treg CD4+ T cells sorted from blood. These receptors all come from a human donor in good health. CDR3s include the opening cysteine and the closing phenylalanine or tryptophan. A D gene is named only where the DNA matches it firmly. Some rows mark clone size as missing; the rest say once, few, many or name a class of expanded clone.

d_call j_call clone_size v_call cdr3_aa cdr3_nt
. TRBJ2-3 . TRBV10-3 CAISARGSPDTQYF TGTGCCATCAGTGCCCGGGGTAGTCCAGATACGCAGTATTTT
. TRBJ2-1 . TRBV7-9 CASSLRWSSNEQFF TGTGCCAGCAGCCTCCGTTGGTCCTCGAATGAGCAGTTCTTC
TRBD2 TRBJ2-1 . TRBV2 CASRRLADEQFF TGTGCCAGCAGACGACTAGCTGATGAGCAGTTCTTC
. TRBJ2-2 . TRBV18 CASSPVTGELFF TGTGCCAGCTCACCGGTAACCGGGGAGCTGTTTTTT
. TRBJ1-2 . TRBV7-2 CASSLGSGRAGAGGYTF TGTGCCAGCAGCCTAGGGAGCGGTAGGGCAGGGGCTGGGGGCTACACCTTC
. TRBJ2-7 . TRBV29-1 CSVVAYNNEQYF TGCAGCGTTGTCGCATATAACAACGAGCAGTACTTC
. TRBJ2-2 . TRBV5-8 CASSLWSAGSGELFF TGTGCCAGCAGCTTATGGTCCGCCGGGTCCGGGGAGCTGTTTTTT
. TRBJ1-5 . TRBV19 CASSTPGVQPQHF TGTGCCAGTAGCACTCCGGGGGTTCAGCCCCAGCATTTT
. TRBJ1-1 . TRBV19 CASSIEGGRNTEAFF TGTGCCAGTAGTATTGAGGGGGGTCGGAACACTGAAGCTTTCTTT
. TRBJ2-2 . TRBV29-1 CSALPNTGELFF TGCAGCGCTCTCCCGAACACCGGGGAGCTGTTTTTT
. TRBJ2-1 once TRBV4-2 CASSQGLVPPYNEQFF TGTGCCAGCAGCCAAGGACTAGTTCCTCCTTACAATGAGCAGTTCTTC
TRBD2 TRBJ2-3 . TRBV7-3 CASSQGLAGASTDTQYF TGTGCCAGCAGCCAGGGACTAGCGGGGGCTAGCACAGATACGCAGTATTTT
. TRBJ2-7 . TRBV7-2 CASSLGSYLWEQYF TGTGCCAGCAGCTTAGGCAGTTACCTCTGGGAGCAGTACTTC
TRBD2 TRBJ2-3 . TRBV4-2 CASRPSGGSTDTQYF TGTGCCAGCAGGCCCAGCGGGGGGAGCACAGATACGCAGTATTTT
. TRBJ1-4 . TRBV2 CASTREGVGEKLFF TGTGCCAGCACCAGAGAGGGGGTTGGCGAAAAACTGTTTTTT
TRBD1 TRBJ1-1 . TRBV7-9 CASSLSPTGEAFF TGTGCCAGCAGCTTATCACCGACAGGGGAAGCTTTCTTT
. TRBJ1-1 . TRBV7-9 CASSPYTENTEAFF TGTGCCAGCAGCCCATATACGGAGAACACTGAAGCTTTCTTT
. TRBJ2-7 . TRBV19 CASRRERGSYEQYF TGTGCCAGTCGCAGGGAGAGGGGTAGCTACGAGCAGTACTTC
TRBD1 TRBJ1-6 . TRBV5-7 CASSLEGDRSSYNSPLHF TGTGCCAGCAGCTTGGAGGGGGACAGAAGCTCCTATAATTCACCCCTCCACTTT
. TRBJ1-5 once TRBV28 CASSPHRDRERPQHF TGTGCCAGCAGTCCCCACAGGGATCGCGAAAGGCCCCAGCATTTT